This T cell receptor (beta chain) came from a study of T-cell reconstitution after alpha-beta-depleted transplantation in children. For this clonotype: Antigen unknown.

The TCRbeta library was prepared with unique molecular identifiers. Each CDR3 protein is one row after TCRdb ran MiXCR on the PCR reads. The sample holds about 980,000 distinct CDR3 sequences, 25% to 30% seen once. Findings and limits, study-wide: It was surviving recipient T cells and thymic progenitors that gave some patients high TCRbeta diversity at day 60. Reported findings indicate that, about two months after transplant, alpha-beta T cells came from several hundred expanded clones, which were derived from non-depleted graft cells. Counts and diversity of T cells one year after transplant came mostly from newly produced T cells.

The sequencing here drew on PBMCs, mostly from graft donor cells, taken 360 days after TCRalphabeta/CD19-depleted stem cell transplant. The source is a boy younger than two who had a stem cell transplant for SCID, so the T cells may come from the graft donor.

The CDR3 sequence is CASSLYRGPGGEQYF. CDR3 bases: TGTGCCAGCAGTTTATACAGGGGGCCTGGAGGCGAGCAGTACTTC. V is TRBV6-5 and J is TRBJ2-7; 9 bases align to TRBD1. This CDR3 contains 15 residues. The V segment lost 4 bases and the J segment 6 bases; nucleotides outside the gene matches: 10. CDR1 and CDR2 from the germline V gene are MNHEY and SVGAGI.